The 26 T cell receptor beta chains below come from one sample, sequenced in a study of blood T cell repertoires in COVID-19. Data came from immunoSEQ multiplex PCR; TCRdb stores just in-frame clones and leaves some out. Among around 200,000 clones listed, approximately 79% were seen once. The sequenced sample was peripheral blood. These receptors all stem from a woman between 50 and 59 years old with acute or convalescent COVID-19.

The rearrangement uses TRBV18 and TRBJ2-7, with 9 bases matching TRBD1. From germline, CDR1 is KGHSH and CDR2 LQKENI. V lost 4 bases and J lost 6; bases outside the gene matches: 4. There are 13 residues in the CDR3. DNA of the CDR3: TGTGCCAGCTCACTCCGGGACAGGGCCGAGCAGTACTTC. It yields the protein CASSLRDRAEQYF.

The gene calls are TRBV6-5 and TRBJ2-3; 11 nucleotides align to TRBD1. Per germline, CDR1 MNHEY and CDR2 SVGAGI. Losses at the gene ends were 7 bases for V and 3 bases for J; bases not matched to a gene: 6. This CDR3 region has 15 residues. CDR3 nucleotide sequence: TGTGCCAGCACCTGGACAGGGGGCAAGACAGATACGCAGTATTTT. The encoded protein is CASTWTGGKTDTQYF.

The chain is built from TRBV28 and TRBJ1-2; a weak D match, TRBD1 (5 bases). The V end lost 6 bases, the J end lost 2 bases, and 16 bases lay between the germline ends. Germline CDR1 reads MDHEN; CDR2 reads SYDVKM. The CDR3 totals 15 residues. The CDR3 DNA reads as TGTGCCAGCAGACCTAGACAGCGCCCCAACTATGGCTACACCTTC. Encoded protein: CASRPRQRPNYGYTF.

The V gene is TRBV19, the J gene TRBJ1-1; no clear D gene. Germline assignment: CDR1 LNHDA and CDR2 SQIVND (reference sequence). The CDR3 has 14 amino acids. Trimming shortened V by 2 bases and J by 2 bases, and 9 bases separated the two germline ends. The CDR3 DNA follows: TGTGCCAGTAGTATAAACGCGGTAAACACTGAAGCTTTCTTT. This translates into CASSINAVNTEAFF.

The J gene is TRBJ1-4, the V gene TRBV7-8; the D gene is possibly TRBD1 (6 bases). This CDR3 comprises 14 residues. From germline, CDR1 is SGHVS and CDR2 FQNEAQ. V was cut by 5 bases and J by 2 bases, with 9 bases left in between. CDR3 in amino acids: CASSRRGTNEKLFF. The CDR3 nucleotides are TGTGCCAGCAGCCGAAGGGGGACTAATGAAAAACTGTTTTTT.

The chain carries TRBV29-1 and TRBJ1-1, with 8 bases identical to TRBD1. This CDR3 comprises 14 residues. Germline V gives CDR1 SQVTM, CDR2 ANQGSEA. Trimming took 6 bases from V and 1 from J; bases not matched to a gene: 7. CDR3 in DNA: TGCAGCGTCAACCGGGACAGGACGAACACTGAAGCTTTCTTT. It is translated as CSVNRDRTNTEAFF.

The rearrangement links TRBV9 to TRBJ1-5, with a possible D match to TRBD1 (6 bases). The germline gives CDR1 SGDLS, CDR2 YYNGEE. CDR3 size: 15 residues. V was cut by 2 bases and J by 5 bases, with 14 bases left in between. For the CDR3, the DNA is TGTGCCAGCAGCGTGGCTGGACAGCCCCATCAGCCCCAGCATTTT. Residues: CASSVAGQPHQPQHF.

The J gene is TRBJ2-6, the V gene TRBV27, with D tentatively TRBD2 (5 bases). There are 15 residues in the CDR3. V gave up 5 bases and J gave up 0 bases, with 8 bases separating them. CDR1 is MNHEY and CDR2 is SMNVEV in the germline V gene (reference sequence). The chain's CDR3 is CASSGLDSGANVLTF. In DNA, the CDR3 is TGTGCCAGCAGTGGACTGGACTCTGGGGCCAACGTCCTGACTTTC.

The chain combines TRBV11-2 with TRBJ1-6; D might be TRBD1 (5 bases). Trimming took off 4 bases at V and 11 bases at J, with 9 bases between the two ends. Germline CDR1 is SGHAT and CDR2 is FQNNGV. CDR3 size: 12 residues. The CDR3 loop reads CASSYVGPPLHF. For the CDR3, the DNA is TGTGCCAGCAGCTACGTGGGGCCACCCCTCCACTTT.

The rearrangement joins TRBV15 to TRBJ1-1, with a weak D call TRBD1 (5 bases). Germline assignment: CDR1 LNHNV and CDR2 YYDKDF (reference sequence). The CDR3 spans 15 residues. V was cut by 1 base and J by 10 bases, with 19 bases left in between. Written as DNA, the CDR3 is TGTGCCACCAGCAGAGCTTCTCAGGGCAATTTGAGAGCTTTCTTT. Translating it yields CATSRASQGNLRAFF.

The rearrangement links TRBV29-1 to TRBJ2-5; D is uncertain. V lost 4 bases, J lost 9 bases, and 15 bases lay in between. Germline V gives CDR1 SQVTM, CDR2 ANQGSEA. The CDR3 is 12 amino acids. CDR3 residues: CSVVKVESAQYF. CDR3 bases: TGCAGCGTTGTCAAGGTGGAGTCGGCCCAGTACTTC. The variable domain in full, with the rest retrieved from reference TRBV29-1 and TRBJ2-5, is SAVISQKPSRDICQRGTSLTIQCQVDSQVTMMFWYRQQPGQSLTLIATANQGSEATYESGFVIDKFPISRPNLTFSTLTVSNMSPEDSSIYLCSVVKVESAQYFGPGTRLLVL.

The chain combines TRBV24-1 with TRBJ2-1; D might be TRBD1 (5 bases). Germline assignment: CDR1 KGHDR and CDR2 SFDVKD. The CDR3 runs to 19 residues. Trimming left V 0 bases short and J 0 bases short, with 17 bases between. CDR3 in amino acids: CATSDLQRGRGSSYNEQFF. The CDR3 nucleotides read TGTGCCACCAGTGATTTGCAGAGAGGAAGGGGAAGCTCCTACAATGAGCAGTTCTTC.

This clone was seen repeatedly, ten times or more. The chain's CDR3 is CASSKTGTYYEQYF. For the CDR3, the DNA is TGTGCCAGCAGTAAGACAGGAACTTACTACGAGCAGTACTTC. This chain joins TRBV28 and TRBJ2-7; tentatively, D is TRBD1 (6 bases). Germline V CDR1 and CDR2: MDHEN, SYDVKM. The germline V and J ends were trimmed by 5 bases and 3 bases, with 14 bases remaining between them. CDR3 length: 14 amino acids.

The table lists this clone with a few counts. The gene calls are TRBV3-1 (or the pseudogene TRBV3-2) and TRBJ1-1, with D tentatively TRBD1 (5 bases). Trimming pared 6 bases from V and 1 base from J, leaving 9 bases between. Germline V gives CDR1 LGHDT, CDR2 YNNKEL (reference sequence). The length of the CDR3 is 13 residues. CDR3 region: CASRSTGNTEAFF. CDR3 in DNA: TGTGCCAGCAGGTCAACAGGGAACACTGAAGCTTTCTTT.

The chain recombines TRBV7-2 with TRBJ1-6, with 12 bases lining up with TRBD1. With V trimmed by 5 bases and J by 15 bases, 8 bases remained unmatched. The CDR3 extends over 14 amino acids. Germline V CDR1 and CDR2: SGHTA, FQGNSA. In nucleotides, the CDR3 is TGTGCCAGCAGCCCCGGGACAGGGGGCAACCGCCTCCACTTT. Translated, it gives CASSPGTGGNRLHF. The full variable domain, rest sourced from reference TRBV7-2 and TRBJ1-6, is GAGVSQSPSNKVTEKGKDVELRCDPISGHTALYWYRQSLGQGLEFLIYFQGNSAPDKSGLPSDRFSAERTGGSVSTLTIQRTQQEDSAVYLCASSPGTGGNRLHFGNGTRLTVT.

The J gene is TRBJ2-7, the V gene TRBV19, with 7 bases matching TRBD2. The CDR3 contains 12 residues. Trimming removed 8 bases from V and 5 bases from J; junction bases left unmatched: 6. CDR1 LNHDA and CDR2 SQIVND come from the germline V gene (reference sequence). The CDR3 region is CASWDRGDEQYF. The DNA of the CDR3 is TGTGCCAGTTGGGACCGGGGGGACGAGCAGTACTTC.

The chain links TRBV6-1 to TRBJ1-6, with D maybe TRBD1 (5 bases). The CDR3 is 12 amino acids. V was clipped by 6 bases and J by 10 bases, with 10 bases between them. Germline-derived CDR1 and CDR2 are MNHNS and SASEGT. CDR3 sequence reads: CASREGKSPLHF. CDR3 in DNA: TGTGCCAGCAGGGAGGGGAAATCACCCCTCCACTTT.

The CDR3 reads CASSSRTSGRTDTQYF. The DNA of the CDR3 is TGTGCCAGCAGCTCCCGGACTAGCGGGAGGACAGATACGCAGTATTTT. The chain employs TRBV5-8 and TRBJ2-3; 14 nucleotides line up with TRBD2. With 3 bases clipped from V and 3 bases from J, the junction kept 3 bases outside the gene matches. The germline V gene has CDR1 SGHTS and CDR2 YDEGEE. CDR3 length: 16 amino acids. Together with reference TRBV5-8 and TRBJ2-3, the CDR3 gives the full variable domain: EAGVTQSPTHLIKTRGQQATLRCSPISGHTSVYWYQQALGLGLQFLLWYDEGEERNRGNFPPRFSGRQFPNYSSELNVNALELEDSALYLCASSSRTSGRTDTQYFGPGTRLTVL.

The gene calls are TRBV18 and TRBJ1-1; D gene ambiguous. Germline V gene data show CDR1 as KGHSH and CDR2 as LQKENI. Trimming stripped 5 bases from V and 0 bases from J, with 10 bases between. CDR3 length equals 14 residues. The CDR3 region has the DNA TGTGCCAGCTCATCTGAACAGATGAACACTGAAGCTTTCTTT. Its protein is CASSSEQMNTEAFF.

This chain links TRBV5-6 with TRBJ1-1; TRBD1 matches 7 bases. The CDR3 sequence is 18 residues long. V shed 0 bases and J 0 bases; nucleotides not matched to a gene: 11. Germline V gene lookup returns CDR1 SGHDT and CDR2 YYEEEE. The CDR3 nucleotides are TGTGCCAGCAGCTTGGATATAGGGGGCGCGGGGATGAACACTGAAGCTTTCTTT. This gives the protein CASSLDIGGAGMNTEAFF.

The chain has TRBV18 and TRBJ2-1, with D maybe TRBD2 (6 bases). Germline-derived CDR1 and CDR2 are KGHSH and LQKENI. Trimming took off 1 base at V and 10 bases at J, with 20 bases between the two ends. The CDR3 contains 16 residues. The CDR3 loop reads CASSPRLSPIAEEQFF. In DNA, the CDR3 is TGTGCCAGCTCACCACGGTTGTCCCCCATAGCGGAAGAGCAGTTCTTC.

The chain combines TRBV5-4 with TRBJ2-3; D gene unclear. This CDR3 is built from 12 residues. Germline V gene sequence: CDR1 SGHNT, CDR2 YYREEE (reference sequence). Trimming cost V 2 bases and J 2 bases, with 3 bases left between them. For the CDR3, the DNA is TGTGCCAGCAGCTTCTTCACAGATACGCAGTATTTT. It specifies CASSFFTDTQYF.

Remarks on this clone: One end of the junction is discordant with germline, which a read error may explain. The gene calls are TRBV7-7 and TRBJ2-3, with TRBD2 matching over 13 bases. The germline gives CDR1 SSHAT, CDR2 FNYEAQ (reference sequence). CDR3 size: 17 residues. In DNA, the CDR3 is TGTGCTAGCAGCACGCGACTAGCGGGGGGATACACAGATACGCAGTATTTT. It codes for CASSTRLAGGYTDTQYF. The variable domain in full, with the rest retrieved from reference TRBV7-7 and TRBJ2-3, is GAGVSQSPRYKVTKRGQDVTLRCDPISSHATLYWYQQALGQGPEFLTYFNYEAQPDKSGLPSDRFSAERPEGSISTLTIQRTEQRDSAMYRCASSTRLAGGYTDTQYFGPGTRLTVL.

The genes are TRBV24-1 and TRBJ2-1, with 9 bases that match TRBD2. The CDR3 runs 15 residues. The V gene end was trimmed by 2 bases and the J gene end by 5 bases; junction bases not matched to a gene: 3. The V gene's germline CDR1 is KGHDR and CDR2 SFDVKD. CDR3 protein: CATSDSSGAHNEQFF. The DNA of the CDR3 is TGTGCCACCAGTGATTCTAGCGGGGCTCACAATGAGCAGTTCTTC.

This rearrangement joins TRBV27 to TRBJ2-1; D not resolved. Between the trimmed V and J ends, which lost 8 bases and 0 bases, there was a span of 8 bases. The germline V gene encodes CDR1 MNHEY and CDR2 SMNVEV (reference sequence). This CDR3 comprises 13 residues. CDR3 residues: CASALSSYNEQFF. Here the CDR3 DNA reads TGTGCCAGCGCCCTGAGCTCCTACAATGAGCAGTTCTTC.

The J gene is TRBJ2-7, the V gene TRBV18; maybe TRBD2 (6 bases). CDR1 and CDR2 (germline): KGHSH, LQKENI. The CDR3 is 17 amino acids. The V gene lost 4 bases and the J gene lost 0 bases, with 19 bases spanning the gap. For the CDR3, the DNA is TGTGCCAGCTCACTCTCCGGGGGTGCGGCGAGCTCCTACGAGCAGTACTTC. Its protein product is CASSLSGGAASSYEQYF.